This entry lists 32 T cell receptor beta chains sequenced from one sample in a study of blood T cell repertoires in COVID-19. The method was immunoSEQ multiplex PCR; TCRdb's version includes in-frame clones alone and lacks a portion of them. Found here are roughly 60,000 clones, 80% to 90% of them singletons; the top ten hold approximately 5.6%. Sequencing used peripheral blood. These receptors all stem from a woman aged 60-70 years with acute or convalescent COVID-19.

The gene calls are TRBV7-9 and TRBJ1-6; D not certain. Trimming cost V 4 bases and J 4 bases, with 8 bases left between them. This CDR3 is built from 14 residues. Germline V gene data show CDR1 as SEHNR and CDR2 as FQNEAQ (reference sequence). The CDR3 DNA sequence: TGTGCCAGCAGCTCGTCAGATTATAATTCACCCCTCCACTTT. Encoded protein: CASSSSDYNSPLHF.

The chain is built from TRBV11-2 and TRBJ2-1; D might be TRBD1 (5 bases). V dropped 0 bases and J dropped 2 bases, with 14 bases sitting between them. Germline values: CDR1 SGHAT, CDR2 FQNNGV. The CDR3 covers 17 residues. The CDR3 protein is CASSLDREPPAYNEQFF. The CDR3 region has the DNA TGTGCCAGCAGCTTAGACAGGGAACCACCAGCCTACAATGAGCAGTTCTTC.

The V call is TRBV6-5, the J call TRBJ1-1, with a weak D call TRBD1 (5 bases). The CDR3 sequence is 12 residues long. Trimming stripped 7 bases from V and 4 bases from J, with 10 bases between. Looked up from germline, CDR1 is MNHEY and CDR2 is SVGAGI. CDR3 sequence reads: CASKERGTEAFF. The CDR3 nucleotides are TGTGCCAGCAAAGAAAGGGGCACTGAAGCTTTCTTT.

The chain has TRBV19 and TRBJ2-3; TRBD2 is a possible D gene (5 bases). Germline lookup yields CDR1 LNHDA and CDR2 SQIVND (reference sequence). There are 16 residues in the CDR3. V shed 5 bases and J shed 6 bases, with 21 bases lying between them. CDR3 nucleotides: TGTGCCAGTAGTCCTTTGGCGTTCGCCGGGGTGGATACGCAGTATTTT. This codes for CASSPLAFAGVDTQYF.

This chain links TRBV9 with TRBJ1-3; 9 bases align to TRBD1. The CDR3 covers 14 residues. Germline lookup yields CDR1 SGDLS and CDR2 YYNGEE. The ends lost 6 bases at V and 4 bases at J; junction bases unmatched: 5. CDR3 region: CASTQGQGGNTIYF. The CDR3 DNA follows: TGTGCCAGCACTCAGGGACAGGGCGGAAACACCATATATTTT.

This chain connects TRBV6-5 to TRBJ2-3; TRBD2 might be the D (5 bases). CDR3 length: 13 amino acids. With 7 bases removed from V and 4 bases from J, the gap between germline ends came to 12 bases. Germline V gives CDR1 MNHEY, CDR2 SVGAGI. The CDR3 spells CASNRGVADTQYF. CDR3 nucleotides: TGTGCCAGCAATCGGGGAGTCGCAGATACGCAGTATTTT.

V is TRBV19 and J is TRBJ1-1; 8 positions agree with TRBD1. The CDR3 extends over 16 amino acids. The V gene's germline CDR1 is LNHDA and CDR2 SQIVND (reference sequence). V shed 5 bases and J 1 base; nucleotides not matched to a gene: 9. The CDR3 nucleotides read TGTGCCAGTAGTTTCGCAGGGGGCAGTTGGAACACTGAAGCTTTCTTT. Amino acids: CASSFAGGSWNTEAFF.

The genes are TRBV25-1 and TRBJ2-7; TRBD1 matches 8 bases. V was pared by 7 bases and J by 3 bases, with 2 bases of the junction left unmatched. The CDR3 is 12 amino acids. Germline V gives CDR1 MGHDK, CDR2 SYGVNS. The CDR3 DNA follows: TGTGCCAGCATAGACAGGGGCTACGAGCAGTACTTC. Translated, it gives CASIDRGYEQYF.

The V call is TRBV11-1, the J call TRBJ2-5; 11 bases align to TRBD2. CDR3 length: 16 amino acids. Trimming cost V 1 base and J 3 bases; bases outside gene matches: 4. Germline CDR1 reads SGHAT; CDR2 reads FQDESV (reference sequence). The CDR3 region is CASSLGSGGAKETQYF. In DNA, the CDR3 is TGTGCCAGCAGCTTAGGTAGCGGGGGGGCCAAAGAGACCCAGTACTTC.

The chain uses TRBV13 and TRBJ1-2; possible D gene TRBD1, 5 bases. CDR1 and CDR2 from the germline V gene are PRHDT and FYEKMQ (reference sequence). The CDR3 sequence is 14 residues long. V gave up 5 bases and J gave up 9 bases, with 19 bases separating them. The CDR3 sequence: CASSPGGTPRSYTF. In DNA, the CDR3 is TGTGCCAGCAGCCCCGGAGGGACCCCCAGGAGCTACACCTTC.

This clone occurred a few times. V and J are TRBV2 and TRBJ1-2; possibly TRBD1 for D (6 bases). Trimming removed 6 bases at V and 8 bases at J, with 25 bases between. Germline assignment: CDR1 SNHLY and CDR2 FYNNEI. The CDR3 spans 16 residues. The CDR3 loop is CASRIHRETRDNGYTF. CDR3 nucleotides: TGTGCCAGCAGGATACACAGGGAAACCCGAGATAACGGCTACACCTTC.

This chain connects TRBV6-1 to TRBJ2-7; D is undetermined. The length of the CDR3 is 12 residues. Trimming took off 3 bases at V and 5 bases at J, with 8 bases between the two ends. Per the germline V gene, CDR1 is MNHNS and CDR2 is SASEGT. Here the CDR3 reads CASSEVRDEQYF. The CDR3 coding sequence is TGTGCCAGCAGTGAGGTTCGAGACGAGCAGTACTTC.

The V call is TRBV9, the J call TRBJ1-3; 7 bases agree with TRBD1. Germline V lookup: CDR1 SGDLS, CDR2 YYNGEE. The CDR3 has 15 amino acids. V shed 4 bases and J 6 bases; nucleotides not matched to a gene: 10. CDR3 residues: CASSPHRGGANTIYF. CDR3 coding DNA: TGTGCCAGCAGCCCTCACAGGGGAGGTGCAAACACCATATATTTT.

The chain uses TRBV7-9 and TRBJ1-3; no definite D call. The CDR3 runs 14 residues. Trimming took 8 bases from V and 0 from J, leaving 11 bases between them. Looked up from germline, CDR1 is SEHNR and CDR2 is FQNEAQ (reference sequence). The CDR3 loop reads CASARSDSGNTIYF. The DNA for the CDR3 is TGTGCCAGCGCTCGAAGCGACTCTGGAAACACCATATATTTT.

The V and J genes are TRBV24-1 and TRBJ2-1; 7 bases align to TRBD1. The V and J ends lost 4 bases and 9 bases, in that order; junction bases with no gene match: 2. Germline CDR1 is KGHDR and CDR2 is SFDVKD. This CDR3 is 12 amino acids long. CDR3 residues: CATSDQGVEQFF. CDR3 DNA sequence: TGTGCCACCAGTGACCAGGGGGTTGAGCAGTTCTTC.

V and J are TRBV6-5 and TRBJ1-1; 7 bases align to TRBD1. Germline CDR1 and CDR2: MNHEY and SVGAGI. The CDR3 covers 13 residues. After removal of 6 bases from V and 9 bases from J, the junction contained 10 bases not matched to a gene. The CDR3 nucleotides read TGTGCCAGCAGCCCGGGACAGATGCGTCAAGCTTTCTTT. It translates to CASSPGQMRQAFF.

The chain combines TRBV9 with TRBJ1-3; TRBD1 might be the D (5 bases). The V end was cut by 0 bases, the J end by 1 base, with 11 bases between. Germline V gene sequence: CDR1 SGDLS, CDR2 YYNGEE. This CDR3 has 16 residues. CDR3: CASSVDPGKSGNTIYF. The CDR3 nucleotides read TGTGCCAGCAGCGTAGACCCAGGGAAATCTGGAAACACCATATATTTT.

J is TRBJ2-5 and V is TRBV6-5, with 10 nucleotides matching TRBD1. The CDR3 sequence is 14 residues long. Germline-derived CDR1 and CDR2 are MNHEY and SVGAGI. With 2 bases clipped from V and 5 bases from J, the junction kept 2 bases outside the gene matches. CDR3 nucleotides: TGTGCCAGCAGTTACGGACAGGGGGGCGAGACCCAGTACTTC. Translation gives CASSYGQGGETQYF.

The rearrangement links TRBV5-4 to TRBJ2-7; D may be TRBD2 (5 bases). CDR3 length equals 14 residues. Trimming took 5 bases from V and 4 from J, leaving 16 bases between them. Germline V gene sequence: CDR1 SGHNT, CDR2 YYREEE (reference sequence). The CDR3 here is CASRPGDRGYEQYF. The CDR3 coding sequence is TGTGCCAGCAGACCCGGAGATCGGGGATACGAGCAGTACTTC.

The rearrangement links TRBV5-1 to TRBJ1-6; D gene unclear. Trimming took off 4 bases at V and 9 bases at J, with 11 bases between the two ends. CDR3 length equals 13 residues. Germline V gene data show CDR1 as SGHRS and CDR2 as YFSETQ. CDR3 protein: CASSLELGSPLHF. CDR3 DNA sequence: TGCGCCAGCAGCCTAGAGTTGGGTTCACCCCTCCACTTT.

This chain joins TRBV9 and TRBJ1-1; 10 bases are shared with TRBD1. CDR3 length equals 16 residues. Per germline, CDR1 SGDLS and CDR2 YYNGEE. The V segment lost 4 bases and the J segment 3 bases; nucleotides outside the gene matches: 9. This CDR3 is CASSPWDRGPDTEAFF. Here the CDR3 DNA reads TGTGCCAGCAGCCCTTGGGACAGGGGCCCTGACACTGAAGCTTTCTTT. The full variable domain, in which reference TRBV9 and TRBJ1-1 provide the parts outside the CDR3, is DSGVTQTPKHLITATGQRVTLRCSPRSGDLSVYWYQQSLDQGLQFLIQYYNGEERAKGNILERFSAQQFPDLHSELNLSSLELGDSALYFCASSPWDRGPDTEAFFGQGTRLTVV.

This chain connects TRBV27 to TRBJ2-2, with 7 positions matching TRBD1. J gave up 6 bases and V 5 bases, and 9 bases lay outside the gene matches. There are 15 residues in the CDR3. The germline CDR1 and CDR2 sequences are MNHEY and SMNVEV (reference sequence). CDR3 in DNA: TGTGCCAGCAGTAACGAACAGGGGCCCTCCGGGGAGCTGTTTTTT. As protein: CASSNEQGPSGELFF.

J is TRBJ1-3 and V is TRBV6-5, with no clear D. V was trimmed by 10 bases and J by 1 base, leaving 14 bases between them. Germline-derived CDR1 and CDR2 are MNHEY and SVGAGI. This CDR3 region has 14 residues. The DNA of the CDR3 is TGTGCCACCATGAGGTTGAGTTCTGGAAACACCATATATTTT. Translated: CATMRLSSGNTIYF.

Written as DNA, the CDR3 is TGTGCCAGCCGACAATTAGCGGGGGAAGACACCGGGGAGCTGTTTTTT. Encoded protein: CASRQLAGEDTGELFF. The chain has TRBV21-1 and TRBJ2-2; TRBD2, the table's D call, lacks a check against the DNA. TRBV21-1 is designated a pseudogene. The CDR3 has 16 residues.

The V call is TRBV7-9, the J call TRBJ1-1; D gene ambiguous. The CDR3 has 11 amino acids. V lost 1 base, J lost 7 bases, and 4 bases lay in between. Germline-derived CDR1 and CDR2 are SEHNR and FQNEAQ (reference sequence). CDR3 DNA sequence: TGTGCCAGCAGCTTAGACAGTGAAGCTTTCTTT. It translates to CASSLDSEAFF.

This clone was found a few times. The gene calls are TRBV4-1 and TRBJ1-1, with TRBD1 identical over 11 bases. The CDR3 runs 18 residues. Germline V gives CDR1 MGHRA, CDR2 YSYEKL. Losses at the gene ends were 3 bases for V and 1 base for J; bases not matched to a gene: 10. CDR3 coding DNA: TGCGCCAGCAGCCAGAGGGGACAGGGGGTTTTCGGGAACACTGAAGCTTTCTTT. It is translated as CASSQRGQGVFGNTEAFF.

V gene TRBV6-1 combines with J gene TRBJ1-5; maybe TRBD1 (6 bases). CDR1 is MNHNS and CDR2 is SASEGT in the germline V gene. The V gene lost 4 bases and the J gene lost 4 bases, with 17 bases spanning the gap. This CDR3 comprises 16 residues. The chain's CDR3 is CASSGEPDSLNQPQHF. The CDR3 DNA sequence: TGTGCCAGCAGTGGGGAACCGGACAGCCTAAATCAGCCCCAGCATTTT.

The chain has TRBV7-8 and TRBJ1-5, with 7 bases aligning to TRBD1. V lost 6 bases, J lost 4 bases, and 9 bases stayed unmatched. The length of the CDR3 is 15 residues. Germline V CDR1 and CDR2: SGHVS, FQNEAQ. This CDR3 reads CASSLQGMGNQPQHF. The CDR3 DNA is TGTGCCAGCAGTCTACAGGGGATGGGGAATCAGCCCCAGCATTTT. Filled out from reference TRBV7-8 and TRBJ1-5, the complete variable domain reads GAGVSQSPRYKVAKRGQDVALRCDPISGHVSLFWYQQALGQGPEFLTYFQNEAQLDKSGLPSDRFFAERPEGSVSTLKIQRTQQEDSAVYLCASSLQGMGNQPQHFGDGTRLSIL.

This clone was seen only once. V and J are TRBV4-1 and TRBJ2-7; D is ambiguous. V was cut by 3 bases and J by 7 bases, with 7 bases left in between. The CDR3 has 11 residues. In germline, CDR1 is MGHRA, CDR2 YSYEKL. This CDR3 is CASSQFEEQYF. Written as DNA, the CDR3 is TGCGCCAGCAGCCAGTTTGAGGAGCAGTACTTC.

The chain has TRBV11-3 and TRBJ2-1; 7 nucleotides agree with TRBD1. Unmatched junction bases numbered 13, after V lost 0 bases and J lost 8 bases. Germline assignment: CDR1 SGHNT and CDR2 YENEEA. The CDR3 totals 17 residues. CDR3 in amino acids: CASSLDIGARGGHEQFF. The CDR3 nucleotides read TGTGCCAGCAGCTTAGATATAGGGGCTAGAGGGGGCCATGAGCAGTTCTTC.

The chain couples TRBV6-1 to TRBJ1-2; D gene unclear. CDR1 and CDR2 (germline): MNHNS, SASEGT. Trimming shortened V by 0 bases and J by 4 bases, and 9 bases separated the two germline ends. The CDR3 is 14 residues long. CDR3 in amino acids: CASSEAGGSYGYTF. Written as DNA, the CDR3 is TGTGCCAGCAGTGAAGCCGGCGGGTCCTATGGCTACACCTTC.

The V and J genes are TRBV18 and TRBJ1-3; maybe TRBD1 (6 bases). CDR1 and CDR2 from the germline V gene are KGHSH and LQKENI. The CDR3 runs 17 residues. Trimming pared 3 bases from V and 2 bases from J, leaving 17 bases between. The CDR3 loop reads CASSPQRGPGAGNTIYF. The CDR3 coding sequence is TGTGCCAGCTCACCCCAACGAGGGCCAGGGGCTGGAAACACCATATATTTT.